A single TCR beta chain is shown here with its context. Its matching antigen is unknown. This record comes from a study of beta chain features in type 1 diabetes. Study at large: Analysis included more than 90 million sorted cells drawn from all samples.

Each of the sorted populations had a purity greater than 98%. The CDR3 is 14 residues long. The V and J ends lost 5 bases and 2 bases, in that order; junction bases with no gene match: 5. CDR1 SGHNT and CDR2 YENEEA come from the germline V gene. Study-level results: Whether HLA type affects TCRB rearrangement stayed undetermined in the present work. Patients and controls would share equally any PCR tilt toward shorter templates.

The investigators reverse transcribed all of the isolated RNA, so they sequenced expressed TCRB transcripts. Sequenced by immunoSEQ multiplex PCR; TCRdb stores in-frame clones only, minus some. The sample yields around 430,000 clones, 30% seen once. The rearrangement joins TRBV11-3 to TRBJ2-5, with TRBD1 matching 7 bases. This TCR derives from a man aged 18 to 29 in good health. The specimen was naive CD4+ T cells from blood. The CDR3 loop reads CASSHRGSQETQYF. Here the CDR3 DNA reads TGTGCCAGCAGCCACAGGGGCAGTCAAGAGACCCAGTACTTC.